The source of this T cell receptor (beta chain) is a study of T cell responses to AZD1222 COVID-19 vaccine. Notes on this clone: The antigen remains unidentified.

V trimming: 3 bases; J trimming: 4 bases; junction bases outside the gene matches: 8. The CDR3 runs 16 residues. CDR1 and CDR2 from the germline V gene are SGHRS and YFSETQ. Only in-frame clones appear in the TCRdb table, and some are missing; sequencing was by immunoSEQ multiplex PCR. There are about 110,000 clones in the sample; about 90% occur only once, and approximately 7.9% lies in the top ten. General study findings and limits: Mostly white British, mostly female donors; authors suggested clonal diversity may be underestimated.

V usage is TRBV5-1 and J usage is TRBJ2-5; 11 positions match TRBD2. The receptor comes from an adult in good health. Sequencing used peripheral blood, obtained on day 0 of AZD1222 vaccination. The CDR3 protein is CASSSLLAGEAETQYF. For the CDR3, the DNA is TGCGCCAGCAGCTCACTACTAGCGGGAGAGGCAGAGACCCAGTACTTC.